One sample yielded the 10 T cell receptor beta chains listed below, sequenced in a study of blood T cell repertoires in COVID-19 (dated by TCRdb to 2018 to 2021). Libraries were constructed by the immunoSEQ multiplex PCR assay. Not all clones reach the TCRdb copy of this immuneACCESS table, which keeps in-frame sequences only. Checked studies attribute under half of the gap to unresolved V genes and leave the rest unexplained. The table for this sample lists roughly 350,000 clones; 87% of them were counted only once. The ten largest clones capture around 6% of the sample. Material: peripheral blood. These receptors all come from a woman between 45 and 65 years old with COVID-19, enrolled during active disease.

The chain links TRBV4-1 to TRBJ2-1; TRBD2 matches at 10 bases. Losses at the gene ends were 3 bases for V and 8 bases for J; bases not matched to a gene: 7. CDR1 and CDR2 (germline): MGHRA, YSYEKL. The length of the CDR3 is 15 residues. CDR3: CASSQIPLAGYEQFF. Written as DNA, the CDR3 is TGCGCCAGCAGCCAGATCCCACTAGCGGGATATGAGCAGTTCTTC.

The chain combines TRBV5-1 with TRBJ2-6, with a possible D match to TRBD1 (5 bases). V gave up 1 base and J gave up 0 bases, with 11 bases separating them. The CDR3 has 17 amino acids. Per the germline V gene, CDR1 is SGHRS and CDR2 is YFSETQ. The CDR3: CASSLQGMVSGANVLTF. Written as DNA, the CDR3 is TGCGCCAGCAGCTTGCAGGGTATGGTCTCTGGGGCCAACGTCCTGACTTTC.

The J gene is TRBJ1-4, the V gene TRBV6-5, with D tentatively TRBD1 (5 bases). The CDR3 consists of 14 residues. Germline CDR1 and CDR2: MNHEY and SVGAGI. The ends were cut back, 4 bases at V and 7 bases at J, with 13 bases in the middle. DNA for the CDR3: TGTGCCAGCAGTTCTTTGCCAGGGTTTGAAAAACTGTTTTTT. Translation: CASSSLPGFEKLFF.

This chain links TRBV24-1 with TRBJ2-7; a weak D match, TRBD1 (6 bases). Germline CDR1 reads KGHDR; CDR2 reads SFDVKD. This CDR3 comprises 13 residues. With 4 bases removed from V and 2 bases from J, the gap between germline ends came to 8 bases. CDR3 loop: CATSERGTYEQYF. CDR3 sequence (DNA): TGTGCCACCAGTGAAAGGGGGACCTACGAGCAGTACTTC.

This chain's CDR3 is CASNPGIEANYGYTF. The CDR3 nucleotides are TGTGCCAGTAACCCCGGGATCGAGGCTAACTATGGCTACACCTTC. The genes are TRBV19 and TRBJ1-2, with D unclear. Germline values: CDR1 LNHDA, CDR2 SQIVND (reference sequence). This CDR3 region has 15 residues. The germline V and J ends were trimmed by 7 bases and 0 bases, with 15 bases remaining between them.

The chain uses TRBV5-4 and TRBJ2-1; TRBD1 agrees at 7 bases. V lost 4 bases and J lost 0; bases outside the gene matches: 7. The germline V gene encodes CDR1 SGHNT and CDR2 YYREEE (reference sequence). The CDR3 runs to 16 residues. The CDR3 reads CASSPAGTVSYNEQFF. For the CDR3, the DNA is TGTGCCAGCAGCCCGGCCGGGACAGTCTCCTACAATGAGCAGTTCTTC.

The rearrangement uses TRBV11-2 and TRBJ1-1; no definite D call. V was shortened by 1 base and J by 8 bases, with 8 bases between the two germline ends. The CDR3 sequence is 12 residues long. Per the germline V gene, CDR1 is SGHAT and CDR2 is FQNNGV. CDR3 nucleotide sequence: TGTGCCAGCAGCTTAGCCGGGTACGAAGCTTTCTTT. Protein: CASSLAGYEAFF.

For the CDR3, the DNA is TGTGCCAGCTCACAACCGGGACAGACCCTTGGGGGCACTGAAGCTTTCTTT. Translating it yields CASSQPGQTLGGTEAFF. This sequence joins TRBV18 and TRBJ1-1, with 7 nucleotides matching TRBD1. Germline V gene data show CDR1 as KGHSH and CDR2 as LQKENI. J gave up 4 bases and V 4 bases, and 15 bases lay outside the gene matches. The CDR3 is 17 residues long.

The chain has TRBV11-3 and TRBJ2-2; 10 nucleotides agree with TRBD2. The CDR3 is made up of 16 amino acids. Germline loops: CDR1 SGHNT, CDR2 YENEEA. The ends lost 8 bases at V and 6 bases at J; junction bases unmatched: 12. The CDR3 nucleotides read TGTGCCAGCGGAGGAGCTAGCGGGAGTGTGGCCGGGGAGCTGTTTTTT. Its translation is CASGGASGSVAGELFF.

V and J are TRBV5-1 and TRBJ2-7; TRBD1 agrees at 8 bases. CDR3 length: 15 amino acids. The germline gives CDR1 SGHRS, CDR2 YFSETQ. V was clipped by 4 bases and J by 1 base; unmatched bases: 7. CDR3: CASSGSGTGSYEQYF. The CDR3 bases are TGCGCCAGCAGCGGGTCAGGGACAGGATCCTACGAGCAGTACTTC.